These 32 T cell receptor beta chains share one sample of origin, sequenced in a study of shared clonotypes between healthy human individuals. CD8 cells regarded as naive lacked CD45RO, were positively chosen for CCR7, and omitted terminally differentiated effector memory CD45RA+ cells. The method was immunoSEQ multiplex PCR; TCRdb's version includes in-frame clones alone and lacks a portion of them. The sample shows hundreds of thousands of clones, roughly 96% of them seen only once. The sample consisted of naive CD8+ T cells sorted from blood. The receptors stem from a woman in her twenties or thirties in good health.

This chain uses TRBV6-6 with TRBJ2-7, with TRBD1 as a possible D gene (6 bases). The CDR3 totals 14 residues. V lost 0 bases and J lost 3, with 9 bases in between. Germline loops: CDR1 MNHNY, CDR2 SVGAGI (reference sequence). The CDR3 sequence: CASSYSAGDYEQYF. DNA for the CDR3: TGTGCCAGCAGTTACTCTGCAGGGGACTACGAGCAGTACTTC.

The chain uses TRBV7-6 and TRBJ2-7; TRBD1 might be the D (6 bases). Trimming stripped 1 base from V and 3 bases from J, with 10 bases between. The CDR3 is 14 residues long. The V gene's germline CDR1 is SGHVS and CDR2 FNYEAQ. The chain's CDR3 is CASSLVPDSYEQYF. The CDR3, as DNA: TGTGCCAGCAGCTTAGTACCGGACAGCTACGAGCAGTACTTC.

A remark on this clone: Other DNA sequences of this sample code for an identical CDR3. The rearrangement joins TRBV9 to TRBJ2-7, with TRBD2 identical over 10 bases. The CDR3 has 14 residues. The germline V gene encodes CDR1 SGDLS and CDR2 YYNGEE. V shed 0 bases and J 6 bases; nucleotides not matched to a gene: 3. The CDR3 coding sequence is TGTGCCAGCAGCGTAGGCCTAGCGGGAGTCGAGCAGTACTTC. Protein product: CASSVGLAGVEQYF.

The chain links TRBV27 to TRBJ2-6, with TRBD2 identical over 8 bases. After removal of 5 bases from V and 0 bases from J, the junction contained 6 bases not matched to a gene. CDR3 length: 17 amino acids. Germline V gene sequence: CDR1 MNHEY, CDR2 SMNVEV (reference sequence). The CDR3 region has the DNA TGTGCCAGCAGTACACTAGCGGCCTCCTCTGGGGCCAACGTCCTGACTTTC. It translates to CASSTLAASSGANVLTF.

V gene TRBV28 combines with J gene TRBJ1-5, with TRBD1 as a possible D gene (6 bases). The CDR3 loop spans 15 amino acids. Germline values: CDR1 MDHEN, CDR2 SYDVKM. The V and J ends lost 6 bases and 4 bases respectively, with 16 bases between them. CDR3 in amino acids: CASSLPGHLNQPQHF. CDR3 DNA sequence: TGTGCCAGCAGCTTACCGGGACATTTGAATCAGCCCCAGCATTTT. The full variable domain, in which reference TRBV28 and TRBJ1-5 provide the parts outside the CDR3, is DVKVTQSSRYLVKRTGEKVFLECVQDMDHENMFWYRQDPGLGLRLIYFSYDVKMKEKGDIPEGYSVSREKKERFSLILESASTNQTSMYLCASSLPGHLNQPQHFGDGTRLSIL.

About this clone: Within the sample, other DNA sequences also encode this same CDR3. The chain uses TRBV5-1 and TRBJ1-5; perhaps TRBD1 as D (5 bases). The CDR3 runs to 13 residues. Trimming took off 1 base at V and 4 bases at J, with 6 bases between the two ends. Germline V gene lookup returns CDR1 SGHRS and CDR2 YFSETQ. CDR3 region: CASSLSGNQPQHF. The CDR3, as DNA: TGCGCCAGCAGCTTGTCAGGGAATCAGCCCCAGCATTTT.

The J gene is TRBJ2-1, the V gene TRBV6-4; TRBD2 matches 7 bases. The V segment lost 10 bases and the J segment 4 bases; nucleotides outside the gene matches: 7. Germline-derived CDR1 and CDR2 are MRHNA and SNTAGT. CDR3 length: 13 residues. The CDR3 spells CANLGTMYNEQFF. In DNA form, the CDR3 reads TGTGCCAACCTAGGGACTATGTACAATGAGCAGTTCTTC.

The chain employs TRBV2 and TRBJ1-5; D unresolved. CDR3 size: 15 residues. Germline V gives CDR1 SNHLY, CDR2 FYNNEI. The V gene lost 2 bases and the J gene lost 0 bases, with 8 bases spanning the gap. The CDR3 loop reads CASSETRHSNQPQHF. The CDR3 coding sequence is TGTGCCAGCAGTGAAACCCGGCATAGCAATCAGCCCCAGCATTTT. Complete variable domain (other parts from reference TRBV2 and TRBJ1-5): EPEVTQTPSHQVTQMGQEVILRCVPISNHLYFYWYRQILGQKVEFLVSFYNNEISEKSEIFDDQFSVERPDGSNFTLKIRSTKLEDSAMYFCASSETRHSNQPQHFGDGTRLSIL.

This chain joins TRBV30 and TRBJ2-7; D might be TRBD1 (6 bases). The germline gives CDR1 GTSNPN, CDR2 SVGIG (reference sequence). V was pared by 4 bases and J by 5 bases, with 15 bases between. The CDR3 spans 13 residues. The CDR3, as DNA: TGTGCCTGGAACACAGGGTTGAGGGACGAGCAGTACTTC. It codes for CAWNTGLRDEQYF.

The V and J genes are TRBV19 and TRBJ1-3; perhaps TRBD1 as D (6 bases). The CDR3 loop spans 15 amino acids. Germline CDR1 is LNHDA and CDR2 is SQIVND (reference sequence). V lost 7 bases, J lost 0 bases, and 13 bases lay in between. The CDR3 here is CASNSGVVSGNTIYF. The CDR3 DNA reads TGTGCCAGTAATTCAGGGGTCGTCTCTGGAAACACCATATATTTT.

The chain carries TRBV5-4 and TRBJ1-4; possibly TRBD1 for D (6 bases). This CDR3 has 19 residues. The V and J ends lost 3 bases and 0 bases respectively, with 21 bases between them. The germline V gene has CDR1 SGHNT and CDR2 YYREEE (reference sequence). CDR3 sequence: CASSSLSRDTPPTNEKLFF. The CDR3 coding sequence is TGTGCCAGCAGCTCGCTCTCCCGGGACACACCACCAACTAATGAAAAACTGTTTTTT.

This rearrangement joins TRBV28 to TRBJ2-1, with D unresolved. CDR1 and CDR2 from the germline V gene are MDHEN and SYDVKM. V was trimmed by 2 bases and J by 8 bases, leaving 13 bases between them. This CDR3 region has 14 residues. This chain's CDR3 is CASSLGPLRDEQFF. The DNA of the CDR3 is TGTGCCAGCAGTTTAGGTCCTCTGCGCGATGAGCAGTTCTTC. The full variable domain, completed using reference TRBV28 and TRBJ2-1, is DVKVTQSSRYLVKRTGEKVFLECVQDMDHENMFWYRQDPGLGLRLIYFSYDVKMKEKGDIPEGYSVSREKKERFSLILESASTNQTSMYLCASSLGPLRDEQFFGPGTRLTVL.

The chain is built from TRBV28 and TRBJ1-3; TRBD1 matches 7 bases. CDR1 is MDHEN, CDR2 SYDVKM, per germline. The V segment lost 5 bases and the J segment 0 bases; nucleotides outside the gene matches: 7. The CDR3 is made up of 16 amino acids. The DNA of the CDR3 is TGTGCCAGCAGTCCAATCGACAGGGACTCTGGAAACACCATATATTTT. Translation: CASSPIDRDSGNTIYF.

The V call is TRBV5-6, the J call TRBJ2-1; 8 bases fit TRBD2. Germline V CDR1 and CDR2: SGHDT, YYEEEE. The CDR3 sequence is 14 residues long. V trimming: 3 bases; J trimming: 6 bases; junction bases outside the gene matches: 5. This CDR3 reads CASSSGLAVNEQFF. The CDR3 region has the DNA TGTGCCAGCAGCTCTGGACTAGCAGTCAATGAGCAGTTCTTC.

The chain has TRBV28 and TRBJ2-5; the D call may be TRBD1 or TRBD2 (5 bases each). V was pared by 6 bases and J by 2 bases, with 22 bases between. The germline CDR1 and CDR2 sequences are MDHEN and SYDVKM. The CDR3 has 17 residues. CDR3 in amino acids: CASSREGVLGAQETQYF. The CDR3, as DNA: TGTGCCAGCAGCCGCGAAGGGGTACTCGGGGCGCAAGAGACCCAGTACTTC.

Here the CDR3 reads CASSWSTYNEQFF. CDR3 DNA sequence: TGTGCCAGCAGTTGGTCTACTTACAATGAGCAGTTCTTC. The chain links TRBV27 to TRBJ2-1; D is unresolved. V lost 4 bases and J lost 4, with 8 bases in between. This CDR3 has 13 residues. The germline gives CDR1 MNHEY, CDR2 SMNVEV (reference sequence).

The chain has TRBV4-1 and TRBJ2-5; no firm D call. The DNA end lines up better with TRBJ2-7; the J call may be wrong. This CDR3 region has 16 residues. Germline CDR1 and CDR2: MGHRA and YSYEKL. The CDR3 loop is CASSAGPTTGSYEQYF. The CDR3 DNA reads as TGCGCCAGCAGCGCCGGCCCAACTACGGGCTCCTACGAGCAGTACTTC.

The chain recombines TRBV7-9 with TRBJ1-5, with TRBD1 as a possible D gene (5 bases). The ends were cut back, 6 bases at V and 7 bases at J, with 19 bases in the middle. Germline V gene data show CDR1 as SEHNR and CDR2 as FQNEAQ (reference sequence). This CDR3 spans 15 amino acids. CDR3: CASRTRTSRVQPQHF. CDR3 DNA sequence: TGTGCCAGCAGAACCCGGACATCTCGTGTCCAGCCCCAGCATTTT.

The chain has TRBV28 and TRBJ2-3, with D perhaps assigned TRBD1 or TRBD2 (6 bases each). The ends were cut back, 5 bases at V and 6 bases at J, with 9 bases in the middle. Germline values: CDR1 MDHEN, CDR2 SYDVKM. The CDR3 sequence is 12 residues long. Here the CDR3 DNA reads TGTGCCAGCAGTCAGGGGAGGGATACGCAGTATTTT. This encodes CASSQGRDTQYF.

The CDR3 loop is CASSLRGSSSSYNEQFF. CDR3 nucleotides: TGTGCCAGCAGCTTACGCGGGAGCTCGAGCTCCTACAATGAGCAGTTCTTC. The rearrangement uses TRBV7-6 and TRBJ2-1; TRBD2 aligns across 7 bases. This CDR3 region has 17 residues. V trimming: 2 bases; J trimming: 0 bases; junction bases outside the gene matches: 7. Germline V CDR1 and CDR2: SGHVS, FNYEAQ.

The V gene is TRBV9, the J gene TRBJ2-7; 8 nucleotides agree with TRBD1. The V gene's germline CDR1 is SGDLS and CDR2 YYNGEE. After removal of 3 bases from V and 4 bases from J, the junction contained 6 bases not matched to a gene. The CDR3 runs to 14 residues. The CDR3 loop reads CASSAGGGGYEQYF. The CDR3 nucleotides are TGTGCCAGCAGCGCAGGGGGCGGTGGTTACGAGCAGTACTTC.

This chain uses TRBV11-2 with TRBJ2-7; maybe TRBD1 (6 bases). Germline CDR1 SGHAT, CDR2 FQNNGV. Trimming left V 0 bases short and J 6 bases short, with 12 bases between. This CDR3 is 14 amino acids long. The CDR3 bases are TGTGCCAGCAGCTTAGAGGGGGCTAGGGGCGAGCAGTACTTC. Translation gives CASSLEGARGEQYF.

The CDR3 here is CASAPVGTWNIQYF. CDR3 bases: TGTGCCAGCGCGCCGGTCGGTACGTGGAACATTCAGTACTTC. The chain combines TRBV27 with TRBJ2-4; D gene unclear. Trimming left V 8 bases short and J 7 bases short, with 18 bases between. CDR3 size: 14 residues. Germline V CDR1 and CDR2: MNHEY, SMNVEV (reference sequence).

The chain joins TRBV7-9 to TRBJ2-7; weak D call: TRBD1 (5 bases). The germline V gene encodes CDR1 SEHNR and CDR2 FQNEAQ (reference sequence). The CDR3 has 15 amino acids. V was pared by 0 bases and J by 2 bases, with 11 bases between. CDR3: CASSLASIQAYEQYF. CDR3 DNA: TGTGCCAGCAGCTTAGCGAGTATACAGGCCTACGAGCAGTACTTC.

The V gene is TRBV28, the J gene TRBJ2-5; no clear D. Germline assignment: CDR1 MDHEN and CDR2 SYDVKM. Trimming shortened V by 4 bases and J by 5 bases, and 5 bases separated the two germline ends. The length of the CDR3 is 11 residues. The CDR3 sequence is CASSSAETQYF. Written as DNA, the CDR3 is TGTGCCAGCAGTTCCGCGGAGACCCAGTACTTC.

The rearrangement joins TRBV7-9 to TRBJ2-2; 10 bases line up with TRBD2. The junction had 14 bases not matched to a gene; V was cut back by 6 bases and J by 13 bases. The CDR3 is made up of 15 amino acids. Germline V gives CDR1 SEHNR, CDR2 FQNEAQ (reference sequence). CDR3 residues: CASSAPSGRAVVLFF. As DNA, the CDR3 is TGTGCCAGCAGTGCGCCTAGCGGGAGAGCGGTAGTGCTGTTTTTT.

The rearrangement joins TRBV18 to TRBJ1-2, with D possibly being TRBD1 (6 bases). CDR1 and CDR2 (germline): KGHSH, LQKENI. CDR3 length: 16 amino acids. V lost 4 bases and J 5 bases, leaving 20 bases between the germline ends. The CDR3 spells CASSLSRQATRYGYTF. The CDR3 nucleotides are TGTGCCAGCTCACTTTCGCGACAGGCGACACGGTATGGCTACACCTTC.

The chain's CDR3 is CASSFPSEPTDTQYF. The CDR3 DNA reads as TGTGCCAGCAGTTTCCCTAGCGAGCCCACAGATACGCAGTATTTT. This chain joins TRBV28 and TRBJ2-3; a possible D gene is TRBD2 (6 bases). Germline assignment: CDR1 MDHEN and CDR2 SYDVKM. V was cut by 3 bases and J by 2 bases, with 12 bases left in between. CDR3 size: 15 residues.

The gene calls are TRBV5-8 and TRBJ2-7; the D is unclear. The V gene's germline CDR1 is SGHTS and CDR2 YDEGEE. Trimming stripped 1 base from V and 2 bases from J, with 4 bases between. The length of the CDR3 is 12 residues. Here the CDR3 reads CASSLTAYEQYF. In DNA, the CDR3 is TGTGCCAGCAGCTTGACCGCCTACGAGCAGTACTTC. Combining the CDR3 with reference TRBV5-8 and TRBJ2-7 gives the whole variable domain EAGVTQSPTHLIKTRGQQATLRCSPISGHTSVYWYQQALGLGLQFLLWYDEGEERNRGNFPPRFSGRQFPNYSSELNVNALELEDSALYLCASSLTAYEQYFGPGTRLTVT.

This clone appeared a single time. The V and J genes are TRBV14 and TRBJ2-5, with TRBD2 matching over 8 bases. The assigned J gene may be wrong: the sequence end matches TRBJ2-7 better. In germline, CDR1 is SGHDN, CDR2 FVKESK. This CDR3 is built from 15 residues. This CDR3 is CASSQEAGTRDEQYF. CDR3 coding DNA: TGTGCCAGCAGCCAAGAAGCCGGGACTAGAGACGAGCAGTACTTC.

The chain joins TRBV19 to TRBJ2-3, with D possibly being TRBD2 (6 bases). Trimming shortened V by 3 bases and J by 4 bases, and 14 bases separated the two germline ends. This CDR3 is built from 15 residues. Looked up from germline, CDR1 is LNHDA and CDR2 is SQIVND (reference sequence). The CDR3 region has the DNA TGTGCCAGTAGTATTAGAACGGGAGTCCCAGATACGCAGTATTTT. This translates into CASSIRTGVPDTQYF.

The chain combines TRBV5-1 with TRBJ2-7; D might be TRBD2 (6 bases). Germline V gene lookup returns CDR1 SGHRS and CDR2 YFSETQ. V shed 6 bases and J shed 1 base, with 14 bases lying between them. The CDR3 runs 14 residues. The CDR3 reads CASTLSAGSYEQYF. The CDR3 DNA reads as TGCGCCAGCACCCTCTCTGCGGGATCCTACGAGCAGTACTTC.